These 5 T cell receptor beta chains were all obtained from the same sample, sequenced in a study of T cell responses to AZD1222 COVID-19 vaccine. This table comes from immunoSEQ multiplex PCR, and its TCRdb copy is limited to in-frame clones, with some not included. Among roughly 200,000 clones listed, roughly 88% were seen once. Sequencing used peripheral blood, obtained on day 0 of AZD1222 vaccination. The receptors originated from an adult in good health.

This clone came up many times. This chain links TRBV28 with TRBJ2-2, with 11 bases fitting TRBD2. Germline CDR1 is MDHEN and CDR2 is SYDVKM. This CDR3 has 15 amino acids. The V and J ends lost 6 bases and 7 bases, in that order; junction bases with no gene match: 7. The CDR3: CASSLLAGAGGELFF. DNA of the CDR3: TGTGCCAGCAGCTTACTAGCGGGGGCAGGCGGGGAGCTGTTTTTT. The variable domain in full, completed from reference TRBV28 and TRBJ2-2, reads DVKVTQSSRYLVKRTGEKVFLECVQDMDHENMFWYRQDPGLGLRLIYFSYDVKMKEKGDIPEGYSVSREKKERFSLILESASTNQTSMYLCASSLLAGAGGELFFGEGSRLTVL.

The V gene is TRBV30, the J gene TRBJ1-1; no firm D call. V lost 5 bases and J 4 bases, leaving 8 bases between the germline ends. CDR1 is GTSNPN and CDR2 is SVGIG in the germline V gene (reference sequence). This CDR3 has 11 amino acids. The CDR3 nucleotides are TGTGCCTGGTCGAGGGCCACTGAAGCTTTCTTT. This translates into CAWSRATEAFF.

This chain connects TRBV27 to TRBJ1-6, with D possibly TRBD1 on 5 matching bases. CDR1 is MNHEY and CDR2 is SMNVEV in the germline V gene (reference sequence). The V end lost 3 bases, the J end lost 8 bases, and 17 bases lay between the germline ends. The CDR3 covers 16 residues. The CDR3 DNA follows: TGTGCCAGCAGTTTCAAATCCGGGACCCGGGATTCACCCCTCCACTTT. Translated: CASSFKSGTRDSPLHF.

The CDR3 DNA reads TGTGCCAGCAGCATCGGACAGCCGAACACCGGGGAGCTGTTTTTT. It specifies CASSIGQPNTGELFF. The genes are TRBV7-8 and TRBJ2-2, with a weak D call TRBD1 (6 bases). This CDR3 region has 15 residues. CDR1 is SGHVS, CDR2 FQNEAQ, per germline. Trimming shortened V by 5 bases and J by 0 bases, and 10 bases separated the two germline ends.

The J gene is TRBJ2-7, the V gene TRBV19, with no clear D. The CDR3 has 16 amino acids. The V end was cut by 5 bases, the J end by 6 bases, with 23 bases between. From germline, CDR1 is LNHDA and CDR2 SQIVND (reference sequence). The CDR3 sequence: CASSAVSGTLLGEQYF. CDR3 bases: TGTGCCAGTAGTGCCGTGTCGGGTACCCTCTTAGGCGAGCAGTACTTC.